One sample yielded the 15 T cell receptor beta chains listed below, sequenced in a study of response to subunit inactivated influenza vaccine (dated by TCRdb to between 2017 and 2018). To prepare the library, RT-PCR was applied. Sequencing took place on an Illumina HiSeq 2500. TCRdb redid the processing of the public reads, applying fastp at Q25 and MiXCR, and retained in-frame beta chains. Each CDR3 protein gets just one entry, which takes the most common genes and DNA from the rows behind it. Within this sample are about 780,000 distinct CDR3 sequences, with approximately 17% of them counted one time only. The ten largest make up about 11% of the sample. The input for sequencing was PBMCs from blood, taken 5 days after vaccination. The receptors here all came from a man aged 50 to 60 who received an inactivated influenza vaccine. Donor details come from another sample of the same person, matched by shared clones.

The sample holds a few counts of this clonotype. In DNA form, the CDR3 reads TGTGCCAGTGGTGGGGGTTCAGGTCAGCCCCAGCATTTT. This translates into CASGGGSGQPQHF. The rearrangement uses TRBV7-2 and TRBJ1-5, with D perhaps matching TRBD1 (5 bases). Trimming removed 9 bases at V and 6 bases at J, with 15 bases between. Germline V gene data show CDR1 as SGHTA and CDR2 as FQGNSA. The length of the CDR3 is 13 residues.

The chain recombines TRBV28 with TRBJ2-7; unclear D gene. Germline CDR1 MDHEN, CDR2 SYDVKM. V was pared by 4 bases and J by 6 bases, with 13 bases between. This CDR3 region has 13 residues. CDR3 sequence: CASSSGPSSEQYF. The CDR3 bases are TGTGCCAGCAGTTCCGGACCATCGTCCGAGCAGTACTTC.

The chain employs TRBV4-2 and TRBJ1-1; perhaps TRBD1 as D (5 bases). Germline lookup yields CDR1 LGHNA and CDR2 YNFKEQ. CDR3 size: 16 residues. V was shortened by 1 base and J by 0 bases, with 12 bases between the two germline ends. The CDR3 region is CASSQAARTLNTEAFF. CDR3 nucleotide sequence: TGTGCCAGCAGCCAAGCCGCCCGGACATTGAACACTGAAGCTTTCTTT.

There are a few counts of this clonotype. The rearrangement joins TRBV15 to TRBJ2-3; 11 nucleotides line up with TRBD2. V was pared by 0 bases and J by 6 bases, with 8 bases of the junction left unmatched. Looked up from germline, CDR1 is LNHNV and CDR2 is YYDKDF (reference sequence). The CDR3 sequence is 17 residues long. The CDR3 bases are TGTGCCACCAGCAGAGATCTCGTAGCGGGGGGGCCCGATACGCAGTATTTT. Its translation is CATSRDLVAGGPDTQYF.

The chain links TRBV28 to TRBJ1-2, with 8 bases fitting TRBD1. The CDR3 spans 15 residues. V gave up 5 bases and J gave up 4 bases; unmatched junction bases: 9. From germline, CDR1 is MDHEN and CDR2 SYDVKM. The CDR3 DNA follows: TGTGCCAGCAGTCTGGGACAGGCCGACCGCTATGGCTACACCTTC. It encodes CASSLGQADRYGYTF.

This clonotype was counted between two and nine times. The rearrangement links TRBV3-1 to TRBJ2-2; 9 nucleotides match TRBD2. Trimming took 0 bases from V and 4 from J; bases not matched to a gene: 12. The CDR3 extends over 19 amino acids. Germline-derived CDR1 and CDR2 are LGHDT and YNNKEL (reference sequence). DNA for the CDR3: TGTGCCAGCAGCCAAGAACGTAGCGGGAGATTAAGGAGCACCGGGGAGCTGTTTTTT. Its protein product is CASSQERSGRLRSTGELFF.

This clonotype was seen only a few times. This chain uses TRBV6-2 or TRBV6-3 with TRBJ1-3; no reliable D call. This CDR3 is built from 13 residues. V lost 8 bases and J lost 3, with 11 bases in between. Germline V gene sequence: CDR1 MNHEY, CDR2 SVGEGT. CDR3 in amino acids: CASDVPGGNTIYF. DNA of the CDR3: TGTGCCAGCGACGTCCCTGGTGGAAACACCATATATTTT.

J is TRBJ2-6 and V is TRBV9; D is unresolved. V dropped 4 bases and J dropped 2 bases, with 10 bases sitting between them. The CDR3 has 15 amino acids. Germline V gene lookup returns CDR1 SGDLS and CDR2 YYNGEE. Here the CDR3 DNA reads TGTGCCAGCAGCCCAACCCCCGCTGGGGCCAACGTCCTGACTTTC. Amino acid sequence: CASSPTPAGANVLTF. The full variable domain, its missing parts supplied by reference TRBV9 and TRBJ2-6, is DSGVTQTPKHLITATGQRVTLRCSPRSGDLSVYWYQQSLDQGLQFLIQYYNGEERAKGNILERFSAQQFPDLHSELNLSSLELGDSALYFCASSPTPAGANVLTFGAGSRLTVL.

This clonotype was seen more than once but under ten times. As DNA, the CDR3 is TGTGCCATCAGTGAGCCACCTTACGAGCAGTACTTC. This gives the protein CAISEPPYEQYF. The chain uses TRBV10-3 and TRBJ2-7; D gene unclear. This CDR3 spans 12 amino acids. CDR1 is ENHRY and CDR2 is SYGVKD in the germline V gene. Trimming cost V 2 bases and J 4 bases, with 6 bases left between them.

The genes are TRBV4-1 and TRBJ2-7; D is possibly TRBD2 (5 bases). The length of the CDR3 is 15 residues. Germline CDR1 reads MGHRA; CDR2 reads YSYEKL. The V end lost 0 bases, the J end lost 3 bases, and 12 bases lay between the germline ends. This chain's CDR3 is CASSQDVEVFYEQYF. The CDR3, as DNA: TGCGCCAGCAGCCAAGATGTGGAGGTTTTCTACGAGCAGTACTTC.

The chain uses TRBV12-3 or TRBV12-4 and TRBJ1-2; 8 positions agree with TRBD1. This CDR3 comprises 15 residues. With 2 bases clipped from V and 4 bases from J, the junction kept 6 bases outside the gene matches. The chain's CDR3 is CASSLTGGLIYGYTF. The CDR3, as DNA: TGTGCCAGCAGTTTAACAGGGGGTTTAATCTATGGCTACACCTTC.

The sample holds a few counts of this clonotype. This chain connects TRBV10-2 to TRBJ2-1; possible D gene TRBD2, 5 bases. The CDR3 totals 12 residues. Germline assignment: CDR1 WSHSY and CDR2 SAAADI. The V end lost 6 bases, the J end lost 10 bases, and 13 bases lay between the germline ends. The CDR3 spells CASRTDGIEQFF. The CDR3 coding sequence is TGCGCCAGCAGAACCGACGGGATCGAGCAGTTCTTC.

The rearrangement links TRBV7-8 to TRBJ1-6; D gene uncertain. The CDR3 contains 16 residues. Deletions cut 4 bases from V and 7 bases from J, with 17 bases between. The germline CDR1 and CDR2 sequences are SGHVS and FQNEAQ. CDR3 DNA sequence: TGTGCCAGCAGCTATCTGGGTCGGGTGGAAAATTCACCCCTCCACTTT. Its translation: CASSYLGRVENSPLHF.

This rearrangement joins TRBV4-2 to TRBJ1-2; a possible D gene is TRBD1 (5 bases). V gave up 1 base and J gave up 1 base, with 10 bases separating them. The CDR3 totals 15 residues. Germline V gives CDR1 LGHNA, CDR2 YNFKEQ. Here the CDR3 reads CASSQAPGGNYGYTF. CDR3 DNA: TGTGCCAGCAGCCAAGCCCCGGGGGGTAACTATGGCTACACCTTC.

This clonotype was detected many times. For the CDR3, the DNA is TGCAGCGTTGCCCTGACAGGGGGGATCTACGAGCAGTACTTC. Translated: CSVALTGGIYEQYF. This chain connects TRBV29-1 to TRBJ2-7; 9 bases map to TRBD1. The CDR3 has 14 amino acids. Germline CDR1 is SQVTM and CDR2 is ANQGSEA. The V and J ends lost 4 bases and 3 bases, in that order; junction bases with no gene match: 7.